These T cell receptor beta chains were read from a single sample in a study of identical twins. TCRdb passed the 5' RACE reads through MiXCR, listing each CDR3 protein once. Of 1.5 million to 2 million distinct CDR3 sequences in the sample, about 32% were seen once. Sequencing was carried out using cord blood. The receptor source for this set is a newborn girl in good health. The CDR3 runs from the conserved cysteine through the conserved F or W. The D gene is left open where the match is weak. Where a row states a size, it is once, few, many or the class of an expanded clone; other rows omit it.

clone_size j_call d_call v_call cdr3_aa cdr3_nt
few TRBJ2-7 - TRBV20-1 CSAQGLDEAYEQYF TGCAGTGCCCAGGGGCTAGATGAGGCCTACGAGCAGTACTTC
- TRBJ2-3 - TRBV27 CTSSHGTHRVADTRYF TGTACCAGCAGCCACGGGACCCATAGAGTCGCAGATACGCGGTATTTT
- TRBJ2-5 - TRBV5-8 CASSHRPEYQETQYF TGTGCCAGCAGCCATCGGCCCGAGTACCAAGAGACCCAGTACTTC
few TRBJ1-2 - TRBV29-1 CSVFLRSGYGYTF TGCAGCGTTTTTCTGAGGAGCGGCTATGGCTACACCTTC
- TRBJ2-3 - TRBV9 CASSFRTGSDTQYF TGTGCCAGCAGCTTCCGGACGGGCTCGGATACGCAGTATTTT
- TRBJ2-7 - TRBV28 CASSPWLEQYF TGTGCCAGCAGCCCGTGGTTGGAGCAGTACTTC
once TRBJ2-3 TRBD2 TRBV7-2 CASSLEGSGKYTQYF TGTGCCAGCAGCTTAGAAGGTAGCGGGAAATATACGCAGTATTTT
few TRBJ2-7 TRBD1 TRBV11-1 CASSAQDRGSYEQYF TGTGCCAGCAGTGCGCAGGACAGGGGTTCCTACGAGCAGTACTTC
- TRBJ1-6 TRBD1 TRBV3-1 CASSRRQGASNSPLHF TGTGCCAGCAGCCGCAGACAGGGGGCAAGTAATTCACCCCTCCACTTT
- TRBJ1-2 - TRBV6-5 CASSYSGTADGYTF TGTGCCAGCAGTTACTCAGGGACTGCCGATGGCTACACCTTC
- TRBJ2-3 TRBD2 TRBV20-1 CSADQGGVADTQYF TGCAGTGCTGACCAGGGAGGGGTCGCAGATACGCAGTATTTT
- TRBJ2-1 TRBD2 TRBV19 CASSIGLGTYNEQFF TGTGCCAGTAGTATTGGACTAGGTACCTACAATGAGCAGTTCTTC
- TRBJ1-5 - TRBV3-1 CASSHAGNQPQHF TGTGCCAGCAGCCATGCGGGCAATCAGCCCCAGCATTTT
- TRBJ1-1 TRBD1 TRBV10-3 CAISLGQGALNTEAFF TGTGCCATCAGCTTAGGACAGGGGGCCTTGAACACTGAAGCTTTCTTT
- TRBJ2-5 - TRBV9 CASSVGGFNEQYF TGTGCCAGCAGCGTAGGGGGCTTCAATGAGCAGTACTTC
- TRBJ1-2 - TRBV6-5 CASSYSSGAGYTF TGTGCCAGCAGTTACTCGTCGGGGGCGGGCTACACCTTC
few TRBJ2-7 TRBD1 TRBV28 CASSQTGAIRSYEQYF TGTGCCAGCAGCCAGACAGGGGCGATTCGCTCCTACGAGCAGTACTTC
many TRBJ1-4 TRBD1 TRBV7-9 CASSFGQGREKLFF TGTGCCAGCAGCTTTGGACAGGGTCGGGAAAAACTGTTTTTT
few TRBJ2-3 - TRBV5-1 CASSLELERDTQYF TGCGCCAGCAGCTTGGAACTCGAGCGTGATACGCAGTATTTT
few TRBJ2-1 TRBD2 TRBV2 CASSPRLAQDNEQFF TGTGCCAGCAGTCCCCGACTAGCGCAGGACAATGAGCAGTTCTTC
- TRBJ1-2 - TRBV29-1 CSVDTPGLHYGYTF TGCAGCGTTGATACCCCGGGACTACACTATGGCTACACCTTC
- TRBJ2-5 TRBD1 TRBV20-1 CSATPGTGPGTQYF TGCAGTGCAACTCCCGGGACAGGGCCTGGGACCCAGTACTTC
- TRBJ2-2 - TRBV7-9 CASSLGAGGELFF TGTGCCAGCAGCTTAGGGGCCGGTGGGGAGCTGTTTTTT
- TRBJ2-7 TRBD2 TRBV20-1 CSARGTSVRYEQYF TGCAGTGCTCGGGGGACTAGCGTACGCTACGAGCAGTACTTC
few TRBJ2-1 - TRBV20-1 CSARVGVRGNEQFF TGCAGTGCTAGAGTTGGGGTTCGTGGCAATGAGCAGTTCTTC
few TRBJ1-5 - TRBV7-8 CASSLLRAYQPQHF TGTGCCAGCAGCTTATTAAGGGCCTATCAGCCCCAGCATTTT
- TRBJ2-4 TRBD2 TRBV11-1 CASSPLPLAGGHLSLAKNIQYF TGTGCCAGCAGCCCGCTACCGCTAGCGGGGGGGCACTTATCCCTAGCCAAAAACATTCAGTACTTC
- TRBJ1-1 TRBD1 TRBV7-2 CASSLLGTANTEAFF TGTGCCAGCAGCTTACTCGGGACAGCGAACACTGAAGCTTTCTTT